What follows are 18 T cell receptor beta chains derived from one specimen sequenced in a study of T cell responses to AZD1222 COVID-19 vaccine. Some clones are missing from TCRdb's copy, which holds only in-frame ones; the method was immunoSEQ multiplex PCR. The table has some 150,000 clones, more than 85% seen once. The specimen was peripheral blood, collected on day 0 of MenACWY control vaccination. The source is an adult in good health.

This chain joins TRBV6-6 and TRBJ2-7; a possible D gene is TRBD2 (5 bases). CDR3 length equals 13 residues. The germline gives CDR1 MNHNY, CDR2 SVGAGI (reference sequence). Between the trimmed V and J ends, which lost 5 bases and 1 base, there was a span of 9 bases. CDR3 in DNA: TGTGCCAGCAGTCGGGGTGGTTCCTACGAGCAGTACTTC. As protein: CASSRGGSYEQYF.

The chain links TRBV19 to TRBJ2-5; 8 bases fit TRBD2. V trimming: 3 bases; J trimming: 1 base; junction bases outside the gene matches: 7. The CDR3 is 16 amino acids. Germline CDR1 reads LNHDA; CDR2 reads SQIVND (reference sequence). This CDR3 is CASSISAGGLQETQYF. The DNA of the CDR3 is TGTGCCAGTAGTATCAGTGCGGGAGGACTCCAAGAGACCCAGTACTTC.

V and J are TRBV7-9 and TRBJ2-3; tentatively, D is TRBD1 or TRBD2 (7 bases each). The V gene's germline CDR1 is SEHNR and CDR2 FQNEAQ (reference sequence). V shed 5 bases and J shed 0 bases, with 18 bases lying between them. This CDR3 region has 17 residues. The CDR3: CASSKRQGGGSTDTQYF. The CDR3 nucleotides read TGTGCCAGCAGCAAGAGACAGGGAGGGGGTAGCACAGATACGCAGTATTTT.

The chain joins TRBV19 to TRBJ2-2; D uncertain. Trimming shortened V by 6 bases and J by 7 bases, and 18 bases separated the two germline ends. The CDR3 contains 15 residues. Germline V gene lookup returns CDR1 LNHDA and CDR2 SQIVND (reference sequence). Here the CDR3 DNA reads TGTGCCAGTAGATCTGATTGGAAGGGCTTCGGGGAGCTGTTTTTT. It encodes CASRSDWKGFGELFF.

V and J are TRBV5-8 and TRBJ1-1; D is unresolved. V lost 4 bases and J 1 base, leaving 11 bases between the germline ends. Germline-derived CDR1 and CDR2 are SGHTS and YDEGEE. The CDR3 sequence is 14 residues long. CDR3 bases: TGTGCCAGCAGCCTAGATTACCAGAACACTGAAGCTTTCTTT. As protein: CASSLDYQNTEAFF.

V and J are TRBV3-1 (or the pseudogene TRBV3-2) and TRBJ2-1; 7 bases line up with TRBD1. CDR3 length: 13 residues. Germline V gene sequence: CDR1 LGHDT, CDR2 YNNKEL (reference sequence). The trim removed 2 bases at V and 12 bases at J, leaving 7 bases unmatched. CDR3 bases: TGTGCCAGCAGCCAAACGACAGGGCGGACGCAGTTCTTC. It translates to CASSQTTGRTQFF.

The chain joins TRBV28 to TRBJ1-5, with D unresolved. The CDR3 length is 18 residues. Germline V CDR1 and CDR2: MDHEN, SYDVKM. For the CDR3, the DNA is TGTGCGACCCTCGGCCCGCTCGTAGGTAGTGGGAGCAATCAGCCCCAGCATTTT. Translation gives CATLGPLVGSGSNQPQHF.

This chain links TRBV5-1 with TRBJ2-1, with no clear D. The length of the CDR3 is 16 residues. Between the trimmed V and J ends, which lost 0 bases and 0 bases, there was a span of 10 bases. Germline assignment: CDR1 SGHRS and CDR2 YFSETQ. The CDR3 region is CASSLGTGSSYNEQFF. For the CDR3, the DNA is TGCGCCAGCAGCTTGGGTACCGGAAGCTCCTACAATGAGCAGTTCTTC.

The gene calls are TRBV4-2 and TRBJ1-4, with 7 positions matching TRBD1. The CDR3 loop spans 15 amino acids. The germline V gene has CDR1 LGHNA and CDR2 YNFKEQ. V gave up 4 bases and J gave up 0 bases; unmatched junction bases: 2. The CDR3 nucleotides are TGTGCCAGCAGCCGAGACAGGGCAACTAATGAAAAACTGTTTTTT. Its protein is CASSRDRATNEKLFF.

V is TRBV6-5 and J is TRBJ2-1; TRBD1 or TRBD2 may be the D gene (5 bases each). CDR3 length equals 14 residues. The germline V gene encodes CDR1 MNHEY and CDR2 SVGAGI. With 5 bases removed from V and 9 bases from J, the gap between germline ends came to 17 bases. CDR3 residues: CASSRIGTPPEQFF. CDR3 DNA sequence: TGTGCCAGCAGTCGAATAGGGACGCCGCCTGAGCAGTTCTTC.

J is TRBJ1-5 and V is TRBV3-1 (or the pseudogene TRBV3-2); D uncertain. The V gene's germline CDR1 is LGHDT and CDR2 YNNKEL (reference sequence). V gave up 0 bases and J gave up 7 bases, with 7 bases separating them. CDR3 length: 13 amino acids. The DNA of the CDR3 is TGTGCCAGCAGCCAAGATCTAGGGCAGCCCCAGCATTTT. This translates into CASSQDLGQPQHF.

The CDR3 region has the DNA TGTGCCACCAGCAGAGAGGCATCGGGAAACACCATATATTTT. Its protein product is CATSREASGNTIYF. The chain couples TRBV15 to TRBJ1-3; no clear D. The CDR3 is 14 amino acids. CDR1 and CDR2 from the germline V gene are LNHNV and YYDKDF (reference sequence). V lost 0 bases to trimming and J lost 4 bases, with 7 bases between them.

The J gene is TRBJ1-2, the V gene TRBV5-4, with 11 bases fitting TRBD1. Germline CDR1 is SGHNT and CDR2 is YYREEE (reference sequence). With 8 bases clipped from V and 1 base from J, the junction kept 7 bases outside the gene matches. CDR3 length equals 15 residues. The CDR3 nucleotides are TGTGCCAGTAACCCCGGGACAGGGGGTAACTATGGCTACACCTTC. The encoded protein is CASNPGTGGNYGYTF.

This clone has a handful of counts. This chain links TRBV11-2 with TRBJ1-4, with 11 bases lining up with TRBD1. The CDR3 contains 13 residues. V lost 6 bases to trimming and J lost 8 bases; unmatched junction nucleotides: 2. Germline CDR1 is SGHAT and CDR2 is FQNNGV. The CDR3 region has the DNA TGTGCCAGCAGGCGGACAGGGGGCGAAAAACTGTTTTTT. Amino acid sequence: CASRRTGGEKLFF.

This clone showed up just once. CDR3 protein: CASSQEGQGASYNSPLHF. CDR3 DNA sequence: TGCGCCAGCAGCCAAGAAGGTCAGGGGGCATCCTATAATTCACCCCTCCACTTT. The rearrangement joins TRBV4-1 to TRBJ1-6; the match to TRBD1 covers 8 bases. CDR1 is MGHRA and CDR2 is YSYEKL in the germline V gene. V gave up 0 bases and J gave up 1 base; unmatched junction bases: 5. The CDR3 loop spans 18 amino acids.

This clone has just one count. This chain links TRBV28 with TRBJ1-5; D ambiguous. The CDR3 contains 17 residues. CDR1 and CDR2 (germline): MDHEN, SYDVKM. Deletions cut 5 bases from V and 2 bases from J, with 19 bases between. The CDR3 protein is CASSLVQRPGGNQPQHF. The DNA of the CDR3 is TGTGCCAGCAGTCTGGTCCAACGTCCGGGCGGCAATCAGCCCCAGCATTTT.

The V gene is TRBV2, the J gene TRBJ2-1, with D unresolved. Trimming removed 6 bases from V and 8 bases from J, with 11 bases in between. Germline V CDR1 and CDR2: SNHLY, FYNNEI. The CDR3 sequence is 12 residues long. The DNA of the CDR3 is TGTGCCAGCAGAATGGAGTCTGATGAGCAGTTCTTC. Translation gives CASRMESDEQFF. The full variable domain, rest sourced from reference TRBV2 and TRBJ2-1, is EPEVTQTPSHQVTQMGQEVILRCVPISNHLYFYWYRQILGQKVEFLVSFYNNEISEKSEIFDDQFSVERPDGSNFTLKIRSTKLEDSAMYFCASRMESDEQFFGPGTRLTVL.

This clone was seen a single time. The CDR3 sequence: CASSRSSVTEAFF. CDR3 DNA: TGTGCCAGCAGCCGTAGCTCTGTCACTGAAGCTTTCTTT. The chain employs TRBV9 and TRBJ1-1; D is undetermined. CDR3 length equals 13 residues. The germline V gene encodes CDR1 SGDLS and CDR2 YYNGEE. Trimming pared 4 bases from V and 4 bases from J, leaving 11 bases between.